This is a list of T cell receptor beta chains from one sample in a study of blood T cell repertoires in COVID-19. Method: immunoSEQ multiplex PCR; TCRdb's copy keeps in-frame clones and lacks some. The profile covers around 68,000 clones, with about nine tenths appearing a single time and roughly 6.1% taken by the ten largest. The sequenced material came from peripheral blood. These receptors came from a woman aged 45-59 years with acute or convalescent COVID-19. Both conserved end residues are part of each CDR3. The D gene is left open where the match is weak. Size values are once, few and many counts, or a class for expanded clones, and some rows have none.

CDR3 length,clone size,J gene,V gene,D gene,CDR3 protein,CDR3 DNA
13,NA,TRBJ2-7,TRBV7-9,NA,CASQEGLWDEQYF,TGTGCCAGCCAAGAGGGACTTTGGGACGAGCAGTACTTC
16,NA,TRBJ2-2,TRBV18,NA,CASSPPTADYTGELFF,TGTGCCAGCTCACCTCCGACAGCAGATTACACCGGGGAGCTGTTTTTT
15,NA,TRBJ2-1,TRBV7-3,TRBD2,CASSRGLAYSNEQFF,TGTGCCAGCAGCCGCGGACTAGCGTACTCCAATGAGCAGTTCTTC
15,NA,TRBJ1-2,TRBV4-1,TRBD1,CASSQDAPGGHGYTF,TGCGCCAGCAGCCAAGATGCCCCAGGGGGCCATGGCTACACCTTC
14,NA,TRBJ2-1,TRBV19,TRBD1,CASSIGTGMNEQFF,TGTGCCAGTAGTATCGGGACAGGGATGAATGAGCAGTTCTTC
14,few,TRBJ1-1,TRBV5-1,TRBD1,CASSWGQRNTEAFF,TGCGCCAGCAGCTGGGGACAGAGAAACACTGAAGCTTTCTTT
11,NA,TRBJ1-1,TRBV28,NA,CASSYHGEAFF,TGTGCCAGCAGTTACCACGGTGAAGCTTTCTTT
13,NA,TRBJ1-4,TRBV29-1,NA,CSVEQGGSEKLFF,TGCAGCGTTGAACAGGGTGGTAGTGAAAAACTGTTTTTT
14,NA,TRBJ1-1,TRBV28,NA,CASSLSGMSTEAFF,TGTGCCAGCAGTTTATCAGGGATGAGCACTGAAGCTTTCTTT
15,NA,TRBJ2-1,TRBV6-5,TRBD1,CASSYGQGSYNEQFF,TGTGCCAGCAGTTACGGACAGGGCTCCTACAATGAGCAGTTCTTC
14,once,TRBJ1-3,TRBV28,NA,CASSFLTGGPHIYF,TGTGCCAGCAGTTTCTTGACAGGCGGGCCCCACATATATTTT
15,NA,TRBJ2-7,TRBV5-5,TRBD1,CASSLVTGGLIEQYF,TGTGCCAGCAGCTTGGTCACAGGGGGCCTTATCGAGCAGTACTTC
15,NA,TRBJ2-5,TRBV24-1,TRBD2,CATSESSGRGETQYF,TGTGCCACCAGTGAAAGTAGCGGGAGGGGAGAGACCCAGTACTTC
15,NA,TRBJ2-3,TRBV9,TRBD1,CASSGRQGVVDTQYF,TGTGCCAGCAGCGGACGACAGGGGGTTGTAGATACGCAGTATTTT
16,NA,TRBJ1-3,TRBV4-2,NA,CASSGQSTNSGNTIYF,TGTGCCAGCAGTGGGCAGAGCACGAACTCTGGAAACACCATATATTTT
14,NA,TRBJ1-2,TRBV7-9,NA,CASSLGSGNYGYTF,TGTGCCAGCAGCTTAGGGTCAGGGAACTATGGCTACACCTTC
16,NA,TRBJ2-3,TRBV11-3,TRBD1,CASSPAQGDPTDTQYF,TGTGCCAGCAGCCCAGCTCAGGGGGACCCCACAGATACGCAGTATTTT
16,few,TRBJ2-3,TRBV11-2,TRBD2,CASSPKIAGGPDTQYF,TGTGCCAGCAGCCCTAAGATAGCGGGGGGGCCGGATACGCAGTATTTT
15,NA,TRBJ2-2,TRBV4-1,NA,CASSQDAGSAGELFF,TGCGCCAGCAGCCAAGACGCGGGGTCCGCCGGGGAGCTGTTTTTT
15,once,TRBJ2-5,TRBV18,NA,CASSPGVATVETQYF,TGTGCCAGCTCACCCGGGGTAGCGACGGTAGAGACCCAGTACTTC
14,NA,TRBJ2-5,TRBV5-6,TRBD2,CASSSGGQQETQYF,TGTGCCAGCAGCTCGGGGGGTCAGCAAGAGACCCAGTACTTC
14,NA,TRBJ2-7,TRBV6-5,NA,CATTPGGDPYEQYF,TGTGCCACAACCCCGGGCGGGGATCCCTACGAGCAGTACTTC
15,NA,TRBJ2-7,TRBV19,TRBD2,CASRLASGDFYEQYF,TGTGCCAGCCGACTGGCTAGCGGGGACTTCTACGAGCAGTACTTC
13,NA,TRBJ2-7,TRBV28,NA,CASSSPGAYEQYF,TGTGCCAGCAGTTCCCCCGGGGCCTACGAGCAGTACTTC
15,NA,TRBJ2-1,TRBV4-3,TRBD2,CASSRGTSGYNEQFF,TGCGCCAGCAGCCGCGGGACTAGCGGATACAATGAGCAGTTCTTC
13,NA,TRBJ2-7,TRBV27,NA,CASSLFGGNEQYF,TGTGCCAGCAGTTTATTCGGGGGTAACGAGCAGTACTTC
16,once,TRBJ1-2,TRBV19,NA,CASSRSDPTGLDGYTF,TGTGCCAGTAGTCGTTCTGATCCTACAGGGTTGGATGGCTACACCTTC
17,few,TRBJ2-5,TRBV10-2,TRBD1,CASRPGQGVVGQETQYF,TGCGCCAGCAGACCGGGACAGGGGGTTGTAGGTCAAGAGACCCAGTACTTC
14,NA,TRBJ1-2,TRBV28,TRBD1,CASSSGQDPYGYTF,TGTGCCAGCAGTAGCGGACAGGATCCCTATGGCTACACCTTC
13,NA,TRBJ1-1,TRBV18,NA,CASSEGWNTEAFF,TGTGCCAGCTCGGAGGGTTGGAACACTGAAGCTTTCTTT
13,NA,TRBJ2-3,TRBV5-1,NA,CASSGEVTDTQYF,TGCGCCAGCAGCGGAGAAGTGACAGATACGCAGTATTTT
15,NA,TRBJ1-2,TRBV14,NA,CASSLSRRRGYGYTF,TGTGCCAGCAGCCTCTCCCGGAGGAGGGGCTATGGCTACACCTTC
15,NA,TRBJ1-2,TRBV6-5,NA,CASGSGGTPYYGYTF,TGTGCCTCTGGAAGTGGGGGGACCCCCTACTATGGCTACACCTTC
10,once,TRBJ2-1,TRBV2,NA,CASREDEQFF,TGTGCCAGCAGGGAGGATGAGCAGTTCTTC
17,NA,TRBJ2-1,TRBV7-8,NA,CASSLSVVMRTDNEQFF,TGTGCCAGCAGCTTATCGGTCGTGATGCGGACAGACAATGAGCAGTTCTTC
15,NA,TRBJ2-1,TRBV5-1,NA,CASSPHQGISNEQFF,TGCGCCAGCAGTCCCCACCAGGGGATAAGCAATGAGCAGTTCTTC
14,NA,TRBJ1-2,TRBV7-2,NA,CASSPDGGDYGYTF,TGTGCCAGCAGCCCGGACGGGGGAGACTATGGCTACACCTTC
16,NA,TRBJ1-1,TRBV5-1,NA,CASSMVGAGVNTEAFF,TGCGCCAGCAGCATGGTTGGGGCTGGGGTGAACACTGAAGCTTTCTTT
18,NA,TRBJ2-1,TRBV5-4,TRBD2,CASSLHRKETSVYNEQFF,TGTGCCAGCAGCTTGCACCGAAAGGAGACTAGCGTGTACAATGAGCAGTTCTTC
14,few,TRBJ1-2,TRBV9,NA,CASSFGTASYGYTF,TGTGCCAGCAGCTTCGGAACAGCTTCCTATGGCTACACCTTC
14,NA,TRBJ2-7,TRBV5-1,TRBD1,CASSQGDSLNEQYF,TGCGCCAGCAGCCAAGGGGACAGTCTAAACGAGCAGTACTTC
14,few,TRBJ2-3,TRBV29-1,TRBD1,CSVDSPQGADTQYF,TGCAGCGTTGATTCCCCTCAGGGGGCAGATACGCAGTATTTT
15,NA,TRBJ1-4,TRBV4-3,TRBD1,CASSQEGTGDEKLFF,TGCGCCAGCAGCCAAGAGGGGACAGGGGATGAAAAACTGTTTTTT
12,NA,TRBJ1-1,TRBV5-1,NA,CASSSGQGEAFF,TGCGCCAGCAGCTCGGGACAAGGTGAAGCTTTCTTT
14,NA,TRBJ1-2,TRBV30,NA,CAWSVSGGLYGYTF,TGTGCCTGGAGTGTGTCAGGAGGTCTCTATGGCTACACCTTC
15,NA,TRBJ1-3,TRBV5-8,NA,CASSLARISGNTIYF,TGTGCCAGCAGCTTGGCCAGGATCTCTGGAAACACCATATATTTT
18,NA,TRBJ2-3,TRBV6-2/TRBV6-3,TRBD2,CASSYLPGSGGGTDTQYF,TGTGCCAGCAGTTACCTTCCCGGTAGCGGGGGGGGCACAGATACGCAGTATTTT
16,once,TRBJ2-3,TRBV5-1,TRBD2,CASSMTGTSVTDTQYF,TGCGCCAGCAGTATGACCGGGACTAGTGTGACAGATACGCAGTATTTT
14,NA,TRBJ2-3,TRBV7-2,NA,CASSVVRRTDTQYF,TGTGCCAGCAGCGTGGTGAGGCGCACAGATACGCAGTATTTT
14,NA,TRBJ1-2,TRBV19,NA,CASSMAAGFYGYTF,TGTGCCAGTAGTATGGCGGCGGGGTTTTATGGCTACACCTTC
13,medium-sized,TRBJ1-1,TRBV7-9,NA,CASILGVNTEAFF,TGTGCCAGCATCCTAGGTGTGAACACTGAAGCTTTCTTT
18,NA,TRBJ2-1,TRBV28,TRBD2,CASSLDLAGGVSYNEQFF,TGTGCCAGCAGTTTGGATCTAGCGGGGGGGGTCTCCTACAATGAGCAGTTCTTC
14,NA,TRBJ1-1,TRBV19,TRBD1,CASSSGDRATEAFF,TGTGCCAGTAGTAGCGGGGACAGGGCCACTGAAGCTTTCTTT
15,NA,TRBJ1-2,TRBV7-3,NA,CASSLTRTALGGYTF,TGTGCCAGCAGCTTAACGAGGACAGCCCTTGGTGGCTACACCTTC
13,NA,TRBJ2-7,TRBV5-4,TRBD2,CASGGGIRHEQYF,TGTGCCAGCGGGGGGGGGATCCGGCACGAGCAGTACTTC